This is a list of T cell receptor beta chains from one sample in a study of control samples from healthy donors and cancer patients. Sequencing used immunoSEQ multiplex PCR; TCRdb keeps in-frame clones, though not all of them. The table records around 70,000 clones, over 90% of them present only once. The sequencing sample was made of blood. The receptors derive from a young woman in good health. Both conserved end residues are trimmed from each CDR3. Fields, in order: clone size, J gene, V gene, CDR3 protein. Not every row has a clone size; where given, it reads once, few, many or a size class.

. | TRBJ1-5 | TRBV6-5 | ASRDRGSIGQPQH
. | TRBJ1-5 | TRBV6-2/TRBV6-3 | ASSYLYQPQH
. | TRBJ1-1 | TRBV5-8 | ASSSLRDALSLNTEAF
. | TRBJ2-2 | TRBV9 | ASSVRVDTGELF
. | TRBJ1-1 | TRBV7-2 | ASSFGFTEAF
. | TRBJ2-2 | TRBV18 | ASSPTGSSTGELF
. | TRBJ2-1 | TRBV28 | ASTFETSGVYYNEQF
. | TRBJ1-5 | TRBV2 | ASSPGTDPRSQPQH
once | TRBJ2-1 | TRBV5-1 | ASSLEGSVFNEQF
. | TRBJ1-4 | TRBV3-1/TRBV3-2 | ASSQDGRGRRKLF
. | TRBJ2-7 | TRBV30 | AWRAPGVYEQY
. | TRBJ1-4 | TRBV2 | ASMISGARSEKLF
. | TRBJ2-7 | TRBV3-1/TRBV3-2 | ASSPLQGSSYEQY